This TCR beta chain was identified in a study of identical twins. General observations from the study: Out-of-frame alpha sequences shared by twins were enriched for low generation probability. Fewer insertions were carried by abundant cord blood beta clonotypes, but none was seen in memory repertoires. With monozygotic twins, out-of-frame TCR alpha sharing exceeded what models estimated.

CDR3 length equals 16 residues. Germline values: CDR1 KGHSH, CDR2 LQKENI. TCRdb called the 5' RACE reads again in MiXCR, with one record for every CDR3 protein. The table lists about 240,000 distinct CDR3 sequences, about 11% of them singletons. Of note for this clonotype: Its cognate antigen is unknown. A read error may be the cause here, since a much bigger clone is one base away.

This receptor was obtained from a man aged 50-59 years in good health. The V and J genes are TRBV18 and TRBJ2-1; a weak D match, TRBD2 (6 bases). Sequenced: memory T cells sorted from blood. CDR3 sequence reads: CASSPPGVADYSEQFF. CDR3 DNA sequence: TGTGCCAGCTCACCCCCCGGGGTAGCGGACTACAGTGAGCAGTTCTTC.